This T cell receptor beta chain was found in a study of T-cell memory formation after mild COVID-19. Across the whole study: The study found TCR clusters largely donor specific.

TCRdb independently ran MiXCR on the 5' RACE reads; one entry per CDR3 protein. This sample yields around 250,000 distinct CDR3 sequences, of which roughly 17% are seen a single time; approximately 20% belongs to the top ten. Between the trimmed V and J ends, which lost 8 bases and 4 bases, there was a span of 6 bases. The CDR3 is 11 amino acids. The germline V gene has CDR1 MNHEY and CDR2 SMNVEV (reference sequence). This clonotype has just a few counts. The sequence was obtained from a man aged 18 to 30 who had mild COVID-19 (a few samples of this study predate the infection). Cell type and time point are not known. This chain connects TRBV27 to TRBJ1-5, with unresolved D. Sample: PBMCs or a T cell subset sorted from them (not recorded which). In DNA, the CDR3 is TGTGCCAGCGGGTATAATCAGCCCCAGCATTTT. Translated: CASGYNQPQHF.